The subject of this entry is one T cell receptor (beta chain). Its antigen remains unidentified. Cells were stimulated with CMV-infected fibroblast lysates at 10 ug/mL. CD40L/CD69 double-negative CD45RO-high memory CD4+ T cells were collected. This was the immunoSEQ version 4 assay in survey mode. TCRdb keeps only in-frame clones here, not all; method: immunoSEQ multiplex PCR. The sample lists under 40,000 clones; roughly 80% were seen once. Germline CDR1 and CDR2: SGHRS and YFSETQ. V lost 4 bases and J lost 4, with 12 bases in between. The CDR3 totals 14 residues. The data belong to a study of persistence of HIV-infected CD4 T cells.

The sequence came from an adult woman with HIV who was CMV-seropositive. J is TRBJ1-3 and V is TRBV5-1; D possibly corresponds to TRBD1 (6 bases). The specimen comprised CD4+ T cells sorted from PBMCs after approximately 19-hour stimulation, sampled from a patient who received antiretroviral therapy. The CDR3 nucleotides read TGCGCCAGCAGCAATAGGGGGTACGGAAACACCATATATTTT. Translation gives CASSNRGYGNTIYF.